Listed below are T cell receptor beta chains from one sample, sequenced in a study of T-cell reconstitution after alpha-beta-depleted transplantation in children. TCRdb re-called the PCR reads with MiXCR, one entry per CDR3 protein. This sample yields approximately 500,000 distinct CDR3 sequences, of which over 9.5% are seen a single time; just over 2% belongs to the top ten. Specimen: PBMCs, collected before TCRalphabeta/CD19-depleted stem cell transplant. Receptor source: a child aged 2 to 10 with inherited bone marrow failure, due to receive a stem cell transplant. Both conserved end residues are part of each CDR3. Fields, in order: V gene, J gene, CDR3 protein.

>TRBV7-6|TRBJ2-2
CASSLRLAGGRADTGELFF
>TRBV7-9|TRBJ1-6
CASSFTGGDSPLHF
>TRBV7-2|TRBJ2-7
CASSLAPQRIYEQYF
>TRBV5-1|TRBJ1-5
CASSLGWGDNQPQHF
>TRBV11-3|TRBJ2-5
CASSLDRSSETQYF
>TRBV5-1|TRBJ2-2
CASSLVGHPNTGELFF
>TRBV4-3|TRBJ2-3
CASSQVTGLGTDTQYF
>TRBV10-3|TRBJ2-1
CAISEKTGGSYNEQFF
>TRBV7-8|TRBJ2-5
CASSPHMSYQETQYF
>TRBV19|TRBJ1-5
CASSTRDRGHQPQHF
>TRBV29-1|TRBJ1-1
CSGDKGGRTEAFF
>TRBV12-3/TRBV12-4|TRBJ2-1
CASSFRLAGVRSYNEQFF
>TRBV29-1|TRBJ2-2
CSIDRDTGELFF
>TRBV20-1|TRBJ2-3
CSAIVRATDTQYF
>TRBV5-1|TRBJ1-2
CASSELTGAYGYTF
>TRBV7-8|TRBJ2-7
CASSLGPLEQYF
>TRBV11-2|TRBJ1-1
CASSFWSDNTEAFF
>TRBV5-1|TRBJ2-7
CASSTTSGASYEQYF
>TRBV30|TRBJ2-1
CAGRWAPGWHEQFF
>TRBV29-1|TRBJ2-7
CSVEDPGLDRAEQYF
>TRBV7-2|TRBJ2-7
CASSLLAGYHEQYF
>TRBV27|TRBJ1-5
CASSSYRESNQPQHF
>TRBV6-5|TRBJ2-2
CASSYLAGNTGELFF
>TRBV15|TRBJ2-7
CATSRAGYEQYF